This passage covers 10 T cell receptor beta chains from one sample sequenced in a study of blood T cell repertoires in COVID-19. Only in-frame clones appear in the TCRdb table, and some are missing; sequencing was by immunoSEQ multiplex PCR. The sample holds some 150,000 clones, approximately 86% seen once. The sequencing sample was made of peripheral blood. The receptor set was obtained from a man aged 55 to 70 who had recovered from COVID-19.

The V gene is TRBV9, the J gene TRBJ1-6, with TRBD1 as a possible D gene (6 bases). Germline V gene sequence: CDR1 SGDLS, CDR2 YYNGEE. This CDR3 is 14 amino acids long. Trimming cost V 3 bases and J 7 bases, with 11 bases left between them. The CDR3 region has the DNA TGTGCCAGCAGCGACCATGGACAGAATTCACCCCTCCACTTT. Its protein product is CASSDHGQNSPLHF.

The chain uses TRBV7-9 and TRBJ2-7; 8 bases line up with TRBD1. The CDR3 runs 16 residues. Germline V gene data show CDR1 as SEHNR and CDR2 as FQNEAQ (reference sequence). With V trimmed by 5 bases and J by 5 bases, 14 bases remained unmatched. The CDR3 DNA sequence: TGTGCCAGCAGCCGAGACCGGCAGGGGGCTCCGGACGAGCAGTACTTC. Translating it yields CASSRDRQGAPDEQYF.

A few counts support this clone. J is TRBJ2-2 and V is TRBV5-1; the D is unclear. V lost 0 bases and J 3 bases, leaving 6 bases between the germline ends. The CDR3 has 14 amino acids. From germline, CDR1 is SGHRS and CDR2 YFSETQ. The CDR3 region has the DNA TGCGCCAGCAGCTTGGTATTAGACACCGGGGAGCTGTTTTTT. It specifies CASSLVLDTGELFF.

CDR3 sequence (DNA): TGTGCCAGCAGCCAGGGTGGACAGCACGCGAACACCGGGGAGCTGTTTTTT. This encodes CASSQGGQHANTGELFF. V gene TRBV3-1 (or the pseudogene TRBV3-2) combines with J gene TRBJ2-2; possible D gene TRBD1, 6 bases. The germline CDR1 and CDR2 sequences are LGHDT and YNNKEL (reference sequence). This CDR3 region has 17 residues. Trimming removed 3 bases at V and 0 bases at J, with 14 bases between.

A single count supports this clone. J is TRBJ2-7 and V is TRBV12-3 or TRBV12-4; TRBD1 matches at 7 bases. The CDR3 is made up of 13 amino acids. V gave up 6 bases and J gave up 2 bases; unmatched junction bases: 4. CDR3 DNA sequence: TGTGCCAGCAGGACCGGGACAGCCTACGAGCAGTACTTC. This gives the protein CASRTGTAYEQYF.

The chain combines TRBV14 with TRBJ2-7, with D maybe TRBD2 (7 bases). Trimming removed 0 bases at V and 0 bases at J, with 15 bases between. Germline CDR1 and CDR2: SGHDN and FVKESK. This CDR3 contains 17 residues. In DNA, the CDR3 is TGTGCCAGCAGCCAAGATTGGGGGGGCCTCAGCTCCTACGAGCAGTACTTC. It specifies CASSQDWGGLSSYEQYF.

The chain links TRBV20-1 to TRBJ2-3; D might be TRBD2 (5 bases). V lost 3 bases and J lost 5, with 15 bases in between. The germline V gene encodes CDR1 DFQATT and CDR2 SNEGSKA (reference sequence). The CDR3 is made up of 14 amino acids. The CDR3 region has the DNA TGCAGTGCTAGTCCAGCGGACTGGTTAGATACGCAGTATTTT. It is translated as CSASPADWLDTQYF.

This clone was counted once. The chain combines TRBV15 with TRBJ2-7; 7 bases line up with TRBD1. Germline loops: CDR1 LNHNV, CDR2 YYDKDF (reference sequence). V lost 0 bases, J lost 9 bases, and 11 bases stayed unmatched. CDR3 length equals 15 residues. The chain's CDR3 is CATSRDKDRLRGQYF. In DNA, the CDR3 is TGTGCCACCAGCAGAGACAAGGACAGGCTACGAGGGCAGTACTTC.

This chain joins TRBV13 and TRBJ2-3, with 8 positions matching TRBD1. Germline V gives CDR1 PRHDT, CDR2 FYEKMQ (reference sequence). This CDR3 region has 16 residues. J gave up 3 bases and V 1 base, and 6 bases lay outside the gene matches. This CDR3 reads CASSLDRGYRTDTQYF. The CDR3 DNA reads TGTGCCAGCAGCTTAGACAGGGGGTATAGAACAGATACGCAGTATTTT.

The chain combines TRBV6-5 with TRBJ1-3; 7 bases match TRBD1. V trimming: 2 bases; J trimming: 0 bases; junction bases outside the gene matches: 4. Germline-derived CDR1 and CDR2 are MNHEY and SVGAGI. The CDR3 sequence is 16 residues long. The CDR3 here is CASSYDGQVSGNTIYF. The CDR3 DNA follows: TGTGCCAGCAGTTACGACGGACAGGTCTCTGGAAACACCATATATTTT.